The 18 T cell receptor beta chains below all came from one sample that was sequenced in a study of blood T cell repertoires in COVID-19. TCRdb's table, derived via immunoSEQ multiplex PCR, lists solely in-frame clones and lacks some. The sample includes 150,000 to 200,000 clones, roughly 90% of them seen just once. The specimen was peripheral blood. These receptors originate from a man aged 55 to 69 with acute or convalescent COVID-19.

The genes are TRBV19 and TRBJ2-3, with TRBD2 matching over 13 bases. Germline trimming cut 5 bases from V and 5 bases from J; bases unmatched to any gene: 4. The CDR3 extends over 15 amino acids. CDR1 and CDR2 from the germline V gene are LNHDA and SQIVND (reference sequence). CDR3 region: CASSPRLAGGDTQYF. CDR3 DNA sequence: TGTGCCAGTAGTCCGCGACTAGCGGGAGGAGATACGCAGTATTTT.

This sequence joins TRBV9 and TRBJ2-3, with D perhaps matching TRBD1 (5 bases). The germline V gene encodes CDR1 SGDLS and CDR2 YYNGEE. V dropped 3 bases and J dropped 7 bases, with 18 bases sitting between them. CDR3 length equals 15 residues. Here the CDR3 reads CASSARDYTQNTQYF. CDR3 nucleotides: TGTGCCAGCAGCGCCAGGGATTATACACAGAATACGCAGTATTTT.

The V and J genes are TRBV2 and TRBJ2-2; 8 nucleotides agree with TRBD2. With 7 bases clipped from V and 0 bases from J, the junction kept 4 bases outside the gene matches. Germline V CDR1 and CDR2: SNHLY, FYNNEI. The CDR3 is 15 residues long. In DNA, the CDR3 is TGTGCCAGCATGCGGGGGGCCTCGAACACCGGGGAGCTGTTTTTT. Protein product: CASMRGASNTGELFF.

The rearrangement uses TRBV18 and TRBJ2-2; D not certain. V lost 2 bases, J lost 0 bases, and 7 bases lay in between. The CDR3 is 15 amino acids. Germline CDR1 and CDR2: KGHSH and LQKENI. The CDR3 protein is CASSPKSANTGELFF. The CDR3 nucleotides read TGTGCCAGCTCACCAAAATCCGCGAACACCGGGGAGCTGTTTTTT.

J is TRBJ1-6 and V is TRBV30; TRBD1 agrees at 7 bases. The CDR3 totals 12 residues. Trimming at V came to 6 bases and at J to 9 bases, leaving 5 bases not matched to a gene. From germline, CDR1 is GTSNPN and CDR2 SVGIG (reference sequence). The CDR3 DNA reads TGTGCCTGTGGAGGGGGCGTTTCACCCCTCCACTTT. This translates into CACGGGVSPLHF.

The gene calls are TRBV7-8 and TRBJ1-2, with TRBD1 matching 7 bases. The germline gives CDR1 SGHVS, CDR2 FQNEAQ. This CDR3 has 14 residues. V gave up 5 bases and J gave up 4 bases; unmatched junction bases: 7. In DNA, the CDR3 is TGTGCCAGCAGCCCCTGGGACAGCCTCTATGGCTACACCTTC. It encodes CASSPWDSLYGYTF.

V gene TRBV7-3 combines with J gene TRBJ1-2; 11 bases line up with TRBD1. Germline CDR1 is SGHTA and CDR2 is FQGTGA. CDR3 length equals 15 residues. V trimming: 6 bases; J trimming: 3 bases; junction bases outside the gene matches: 6. CDR3 in DNA: TGTGCCAGCAGGGGGACAGGGGGGCTTCACTATGGCTACACCTTC. It yields the protein CASRGTGGLHYGYTF. Full variable domain (outside the CDR3, taken from reference TRBV7-3 and TRBJ1-2): GAGVSQTPSNKVTEKGKYVELRCDPISGHTALYWYRQSLGQGPEFLIYFQGTGAADDSGLPNDRFFAVRPEGSVSTLKIQRTERGDSAVYLCASRGTGGLHYGYTFGSGTRLTVV.

The V gene is TRBV7-2, the J gene TRBJ1-1; 9 bases are shared with TRBD1. Germline loops: CDR1 SGHTA, CDR2 FQGNSA. The V gene end was trimmed by 4 bases and the J gene end by 4 bases; junction bases not matched to a gene: 4. The CDR3 is 14 residues long. In DNA form, the CDR3 reads TGTGCCAGCAGCTCCCCGGACAGGGGCACTGAAGCTTTCTTT. It codes for CASSSPDRGTEAFF.

The chain uses TRBV9 and TRBJ2-2, with 7 bases that match TRBD1. Germline trimming cut 0 bases from V and 1 base from J; bases unmatched to any gene: 9. The germline V gene encodes CDR1 SGDLS and CDR2 YYNGEE. The CDR3 has 18 amino acids. Written as DNA, the CDR3 is TGTGCCAGCAGCGTAGCTAGGCCAGGGGGATTGAACACCGGGGAGCTGTTTTTT. Translating gives CASSVARPGGLNTGELFF.

V gene TRBV12-5 combines with J gene TRBJ2-7; 10 bases align to TRBD2. V lost 4 bases, J lost 5 bases, and 11 bases stayed unmatched. CDR1 and CDR2 from the germline V gene are LGHNT and FRNRAP. CDR3 length: 16 amino acids. The CDR3 is CASGSPRSGRAHEQYF. The CDR3, as DNA: TGTGCTAGTGGTTCGCCCAGGAGCGGGAGGGCCCACGAGCAGTACTTC.

The V gene is TRBV5-1, the J gene TRBJ2-3, with no clear D. V lost 0 bases and J 0 bases, leaving 8 bases between the germline ends. From germline, CDR1 is SGHRS and CDR2 YFSETQ. The length of the CDR3 is 15 residues. Here the CDR3 reads CASSLELPSTDTQYF. The CDR3 coding sequence is TGCGCCAGCAGCTTGGAGCTGCCGAGCACAGATACGCAGTATTTT.

The genes are TRBV12-5 and TRBJ2-2; 8 bases match TRBD1. This CDR3 contains 14 residues. The V and J ends lost 5 bases and 5 bases, in that order; junction bases with no gene match: 4. Looked up from germline, CDR1 is LGHNT and CDR2 is FRNRAP. The CDR3 DNA is TGTGCTAGTGGTCGGACAGGGTTAACCGGGGAGCTGTTTTTT. As protein: CASGRTGLTGELFF.

The V gene is TRBV5-4, the J gene TRBJ1-2; 10 bases align to TRBD1. Germline lookup yields CDR1 SGHNT and CDR2 YYREEE (reference sequence). The V gene end was trimmed by 4 bases and the J gene end by 8 bases; junction bases not matched to a gene: 14. The CDR3 sequence is 16 residues long. CDR3 in DNA: TGTGCCAGCAGCCCTCCGGACAGGGGGGGAGGCTACGGCTACACCTTC. This codes for CASSPPDRGGGYGYTF.

J is TRBJ1-2 and V is TRBV7-9; a possible D gene is TRBD1 (6 bases). Trimming removed 3 bases from V and 0 bases from J, with 14 bases in between. This CDR3 is built from 16 residues. Germline CDR1 reads SEHNR; CDR2 reads FQNEAQ (reference sequence). CDR3 coding DNA: TGTGCCAGCAGCTTGGACGACAGGCCTCCTAACTATGGCTACACCTTC. Its protein is CASSLDDRPPNYGYTF.

This sequence joins TRBV6-5 and TRBJ1-2, with a weak D call TRBD1 (5 bases). The germline gives CDR1 MNHEY, CDR2 SVGAGI. The length of the CDR3 is 15 residues. The V end lost 0 bases, the J end lost 4 bases, and 12 bases lay between the germline ends. The CDR3 is CASSYSGGGSYGYTF. The DNA for the CDR3 is TGTGCCAGCAGTTACTCTGGGGGGGGGAGCTATGGCTACACCTTC.

The chain recombines TRBV11-3 with TRBJ1-5; 8 bases fit TRBD1. Trimming took 6 bases from V and 7 from J; bases not matched to a gene: 8. CDR1 SGHNT and CDR2 YENEEA come from the germline V gene. The CDR3 totals 14 residues. DNA of the CDR3: TGTGCCAGCAGGCCCGGACAGGGTAGGCAGCCCCAGCATTTT. Translated, it gives CASRPGQGRQPQHF.

The chain combines TRBV18 with TRBJ2-4, with 11 bases identical to TRBD1. Germline assignment: CDR1 KGHSH and CDR2 LQKENI. The V segment lost 0 bases and the J segment 8 bases; nucleotides outside the gene matches: 12. CDR3 size: 18 residues. The chain's CDR3 is CASSPPRTGGLSGDIQYF. The CDR3, as DNA: TGTGCCAGCTCACCACCCCGGACAGGGGGCTTATCGGGCGACATTCAGTACTTC.

This clone was seen just once. This chain links TRBV27 with TRBJ2-1; 10 positions match TRBD2. Trimming took 4 bases from V and 8 from J; bases not matched to a gene: 5. The CDR3 runs to 14 residues. Germline V gives CDR1 MNHEY, CDR2 SMNVEV (reference sequence). CDR3 DNA sequence: TGTGCCAGCAGTTACAGCGGGGGGGCATATGAGCAGTTCTTC. Translating it yields CASSYSGGAYEQFF.